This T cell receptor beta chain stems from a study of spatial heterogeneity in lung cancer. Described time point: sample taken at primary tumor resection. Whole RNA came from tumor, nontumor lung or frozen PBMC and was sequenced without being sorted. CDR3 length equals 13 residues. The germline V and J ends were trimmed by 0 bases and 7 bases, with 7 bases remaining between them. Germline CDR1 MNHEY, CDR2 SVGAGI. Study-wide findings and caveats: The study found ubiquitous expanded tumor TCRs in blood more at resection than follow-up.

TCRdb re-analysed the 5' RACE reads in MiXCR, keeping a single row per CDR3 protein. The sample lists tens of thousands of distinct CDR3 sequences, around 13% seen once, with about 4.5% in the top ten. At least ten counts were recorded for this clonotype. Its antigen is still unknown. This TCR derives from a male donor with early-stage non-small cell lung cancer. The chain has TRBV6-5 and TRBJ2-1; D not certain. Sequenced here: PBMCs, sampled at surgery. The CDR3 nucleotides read TGTGCCAGCAGTTACTCGGAAAGTAATGAGCAGTTCTTC. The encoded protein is CASSYSESNEQFF.